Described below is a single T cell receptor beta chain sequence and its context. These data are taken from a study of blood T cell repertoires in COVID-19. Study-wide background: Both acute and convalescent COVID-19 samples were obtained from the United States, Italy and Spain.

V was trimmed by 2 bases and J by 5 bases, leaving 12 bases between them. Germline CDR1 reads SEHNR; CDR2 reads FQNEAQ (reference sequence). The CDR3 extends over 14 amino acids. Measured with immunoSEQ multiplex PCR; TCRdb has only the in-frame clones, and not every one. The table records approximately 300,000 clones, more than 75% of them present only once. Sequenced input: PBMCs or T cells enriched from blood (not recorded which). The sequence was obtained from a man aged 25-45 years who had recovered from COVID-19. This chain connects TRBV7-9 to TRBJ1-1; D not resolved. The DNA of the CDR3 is TGTGCCAGCAGCTTAAACACAGACAATACTGAAGCTTTCTTT. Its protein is CASSLNTDNTEAFF.